The 11 T cell receptor beta chains below come from one sample, sequenced in a study of blood T cells in healthy people across ages. The use of a sample-barcoded 5' primer and a J-beta primer mix characterized a second PCR of about 7 to 12 cycles. TCRdb re-analysed the 5' RACE reads in MiXCR, keeping a single row per CDR3 protein. Of about 1.7 million distinct CDR3 sequences in the sample, roughly 30% are singletons; the top ten hold 7.7%. Sequencing was done on a sample of blood. Source of these receptors: a woman in her 30s in good health.

The chain recombines TRBV20-1 with TRBJ2-1; weak D call: TRBD2 (6 bases). Germline V gene data show CDR1 as DFQATT and CDR2 as SNEGSKA (reference sequence). The CDR3 sequence is 16 residues long. V was shortened by 2 bases and J by 0 bases, with 14 bases between the two germline ends. The CDR3 sequence is CSARRWGVGSYNEQFF. The CDR3 DNA follows: TGCAGTGCTAGACGTTGGGGGGTTGGCTCCTACAATGAGCAGTTCTTC.

This clonotype has just one count. The genes are TRBV4-1 and TRBJ2-7, with 10 bases fitting TRBD2. The CDR3 has 17 amino acids. Germline-derived CDR1 and CDR2 are MGHRA and YSYEKL. The ends lost 2 bases at V and 1 base at J; junction bases unmatched: 8. The CDR3, as DNA: TGCGCCAGCAGCCAACCACGGACTAGCGGTTGGTCCTACGAGCAGTACTTC. Translating it yields CASSQPRTSGWSYEQYF.

The sample holds a few counts of this clonotype. The chain recombines TRBV27 with TRBJ1-1, with 9 bases matching TRBD1. This CDR3 has 15 amino acids. Losses at the gene ends were 4 bases for V and 0 bases for J; bases not matched to a gene: 3. Germline lookup yields CDR1 MNHEY and CDR2 SMNVEV (reference sequence). The CDR3 DNA sequence: TGTGCCAGCAGTTGGAGACAGGGGGTGAACACTGAAGCTTTCTTT. The encoded protein is CASSWRQGVNTEAFF.

This clonotype was recorded at least ten times. The genes are TRBV29-1 and TRBJ2-7; 9 bases map to TRBD1. The CDR3 contains 14 residues. Unmatched junction bases numbered 11, after V lost 6 bases and J lost 5 bases. CDR1 is SQVTM, CDR2 ANQGSEA, per germline. The CDR3 here is CSVSGRTGDNEQYF. The CDR3 region has the DNA TGCAGCGTCTCAGGTAGGACAGGGGACAACGAGCAGTACTTC.

The CDR3 DNA is TGTGCCAGCAGCTCCGAAATCCCGGGACAGCCCTCCTATAATTCACCCCTCCACTTT. Protein sequence: CASSSEIPGQPSYNSPLHF. The J gene is TRBJ1-6, the V gene TRBV7-9, with TRBD1 identical over 7 bases. V dropped 4 bases and J dropped 0; count of bases not matched to a gene: 12. In germline, CDR1 is SEHNR, CDR2 FQNEAQ (reference sequence). There are 19 residues in the CDR3.

The rearrangement uses TRBV7-6 and TRBJ2-7; weak D call: TRBD2 (6 bases). The CDR3 runs to 13 residues. V dropped 1 base and J dropped 7 bases, with 11 bases sitting between them. Per germline, CDR1 SGHVS and CDR2 FNYEAQ. CDR3 DNA: TGTGCCAGCAGCTTAGGGACTACGGGGGAGCAGTACTTC. It is translated as CASSLGTTGEQYF.

This clonotype was detected a few times. The gene calls are TRBV5-1 and TRBJ1-1; D not certain. The V and J ends lost 0 bases and 0 bases respectively, with 9 bases between them. This CDR3 comprises 15 residues. The germline V gene has CDR1 SGHRS and CDR2 YFSETQ. CDR3 coding DNA: TGCGCCAGCAGCTTGGTTCCGGGGATGAACACTGAAGCTTTCTTT. The encoded protein is CASSLVPGMNTEAFF. Full variable domain (outside the CDR3, taken from reference TRBV5-1 and TRBJ1-1): KAGVTQTPRYLIKTRGQQVTLSCSPISGHRSVSWYQQTPGQGLQFLFEYFSETQRNKGNFPGRFSGRQFSNSRSEMNVSTLELGDSALYLCASSLVPGMNTEAFFGQGTRLTVV.

This clonotype has at least ten counts. This chain links TRBV5-1 with TRBJ2-3, with D perhaps TRBD2 (6 bases). The germline V gene has CDR1 SGHRS and CDR2 YFSETQ. This CDR3 is built from 18 residues. V lost 4 bases and J 1 base, leaving 22 bases between the germline ends. CDR3 region: CASSISPGTSGGTDTQYF. The CDR3 coding sequence is TGCGCCAGCAGCATCTCTCCCGGGACTTCCGGGGGCACAGATACGCAGTATTTT.

This chain joins TRBV6-2 or TRBV6-3 and TRBJ1-5, with D unresolved. The V end lost 10 bases, the J end lost 3 bases, and 16 bases lay between the germline ends. The CDR3 is 14 amino acids. Per germline, CDR1 MNHEY and CDR2 SVGEGT. CDR3 region: CAISQVASNQPQHF. The CDR3 bases are TGTGCCATCTCCCAGGTGGCCTCCAATCAGCCCCAGCATTTT.

The CDR3 reads CASSRYGGIRGPNSPLHF. The CDR3 DNA sequence: TGTGCCAGCAGCCGTTACGGTGGGATCAGGGGGCCCAATTCACCCCTCCACTTT. The V and J genes are TRBV7-6 and TRBJ1-6; 8 bases align to TRBD1. The CDR3 contains 18 residues. V lost 5 bases and J lost 7; bases outside the gene matches: 16. Germline lookup yields CDR1 SGHVS and CDR2 FNYEAQ. The full variable domain, with the rest looked up from reference TRBV7-6 and TRBJ1-6, is GAGVSQSPRYKVTKRGQDVALRCDPISGHVSLYWYRQALGQGPEFLTYFNYEAQQDKSGLPNDRFSAERPEGSISTLTIQRTEQRDSAMYRCASSRYGGIRGPNSPLHFGNGTRLTVT.

This clonotype was detected a few times. The chain recombines TRBV20-1 with TRBJ2-1; D remains unclear. Trimming pared 0 bases from V and 0 bases from J, leaving 15 bases between. This CDR3 region has 17 residues. From germline, CDR1 is DFQATT and CDR2 SNEGSKA (reference sequence). The CDR3 DNA is TGCAGTGCTAGAGATCATGGACGGGCCAGCTCCTACAATGAGCAGTTCTTC. Amino acids: CSARDHGRASSYNEQFF.